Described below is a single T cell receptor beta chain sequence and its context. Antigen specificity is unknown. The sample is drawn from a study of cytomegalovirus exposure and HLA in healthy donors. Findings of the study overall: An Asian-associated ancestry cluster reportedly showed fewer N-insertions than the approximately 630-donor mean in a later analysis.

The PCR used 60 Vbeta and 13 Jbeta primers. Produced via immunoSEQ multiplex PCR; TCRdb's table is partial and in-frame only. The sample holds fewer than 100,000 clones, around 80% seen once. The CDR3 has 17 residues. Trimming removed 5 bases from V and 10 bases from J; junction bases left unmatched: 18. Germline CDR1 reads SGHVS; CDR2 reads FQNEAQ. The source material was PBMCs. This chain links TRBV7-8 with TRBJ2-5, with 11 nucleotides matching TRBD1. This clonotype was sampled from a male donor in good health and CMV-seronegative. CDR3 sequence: CASSPTARDRGKGGQYF. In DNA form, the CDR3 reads TGTGCCAGCAGCCCTACGGCCCGGGACAGGGGGAAGGGTGGCCAGTACTTC. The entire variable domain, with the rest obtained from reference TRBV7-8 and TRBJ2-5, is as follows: GAGVSQSPRYKVAKRGQDVALRCDPISGHVSLFWYQQALGQGPEFLTYFQNEAQLDKSGLPSDRFFAERPEGSVSTLKIQRTQQEDSAVYLCASSPTARDRGKGGQYFGPGTRLLVL.